Shown below are 14 T cell receptor beta chains from a single sample sequenced in a study of CD8 T cells in Susac syndrome (dated by TCRdb to the late 2010s). The protocol used for the library was the immunoSEQ multiplex PCR assay. RNA was extracted with the RNeasy kit and roughly 0.45 to 1 ug was reverse transcribed using random hexamers. Using fastp at Q25 and MiXCR, TCRdb reprocessed the public reads and kept productive beta chains. Every distinct CDR3 protein forms one entry, paired with its most common genes and DNA. Across this sample there are some 120,000 distinct CDR3 sequences, with about 93% seen only once. The top ten clonotypes cover about 0.089% of the sample. The sequenced sample consisted of CD4+ T cells from PBMCs. The receptor source for this set is a human donor in good health.

In DNA form, the CDR3 reads TGTGCCAGCTCGATAGCGGGCTCCACAGATACGCAGTATTTT. Residues: CASSIAGSTDTQYF. V and J are TRBV9 and TRBJ2-3, with 7 bases matching TRBD2. CDR1 is SGDLS and CDR2 is YYNGEE in the germline V gene. The CDR3 runs to 14 residues. The junction had 7 bases not matched to a gene; V was cut back by 7 bases and J by 2 bases. The whole variable domain, remainder taken from reference TRBV9 and TRBJ2-3, is DSGVTQTPKHLITATGQRVTLRCSPRSGDLSVYWYQQSLDQGLQFLIQYYNGEERAKGNILERFSAQQFPDLHSELNLSSLELGDSALYFCASSIAGSTDTQYFGPGTRLTVL.

The chain links TRBV18 to TRBJ2-1; tentatively, D is TRBD1 (6 bases). Trimming removed 5 bases from V and 6 bases from J, with 14 bases in between. This CDR3 comprises 14 residues. Looked up from germline, CDR1 is KGHSH and CDR2 is LQKENI. The DNA for the CDR3 is TGTGCCAGCTCAAGGGGGATTGGCCTCAATGAGCAGTTCTTC. The encoded protein is CASSRGIGLNEQFF.

The V call is TRBV6-1, the J call TRBJ1-2; D may be TRBD1 (6 bases). The CDR3 totals 16 residues. Per germline, CDR1 MNHNS and CDR2 SASEGT. The V end was cut by 1 base, the J end by 7 bases, with 19 bases between. The CDR3 loop is CASSEVGDQGSRGYTF. The CDR3 coding sequence is TGTGCCAGCAGTGAAGTGGGCGATCAGGGGTCGCGTGGCTACACCTTC.

The gene calls are TRBV19 and TRBJ1-5, with D unresolved. Trimming stripped 0 bases from V and 12 bases from J, with 18 bases between. This CDR3 is 15 amino acids long. CDR1 and CDR2 (germline): LNHDA, SQIVND (reference sequence). CDR3 protein: CASSIDLSVSVLQHF. CDR3 DNA: TGTGCCAGTAGTATAGATCTATCCGTCTCCGTCCTCCAGCATTTT. The full variable domain, rest sourced from reference TRBV19 and TRBJ1-5, is DGGITQSPKYLFRKEGQNVTLSCEQNLNHDAMYWYRQDPGQGLRLIYYSQIVNDFQKGDIAEGYSVSREKKESFPLTVTSAQKNPTAFYLCASSIDLSVSVLQHFGDGTRLSIL.

The genes are TRBV5-1 and TRBJ2-3, with a possible D match to TRBD1 (6 bases). The CDR3 is made up of 15 amino acids. V shed 2 bases and J shed 4 bases, with 14 bases lying between them. CDR1 SGHRS and CDR2 YFSETQ come from the germline V gene. The CDR3 reads CASSLAGQKSDTQYF. Written as DNA, the CDR3 is TGCGCCAGCAGCTTAGCTGGACAGAAATCAGATACGCAGTATTTT.

The table lists this clonotype with a count of one. The rearrangement uses TRBV5-6 and TRBJ2-2; 11 positions agree with TRBD2. V dropped 3 bases and J dropped 6; count of bases not matched to a gene: 13. The CDR3 loop spans 18 amino acids. Germline CDR1 is SGHDT and CDR2 is YYEEEE. The CDR3 nucleotides read TGTGCCAGCAGCTCCTTCTTTAGCGGGAGGGGTTCTCCCGGGGAGCTGTTTTTT. It specifies CASSSFFSGRGSPGELFF.

The chain links TRBV7-2 to TRBJ2-7; D is perhaps TRBD2 (6 bases). From germline, CDR1 is SGHTA and CDR2 FQGNSA. The ends were cut back, 7 bases at V and 2 bases at J, with 18 bases in the middle. The CDR3 covers 15 residues. The CDR3 sequence is CASTPGGTVTYEQYF. The DNA for the CDR3 is TGTGCCAGCACCCCCGGCGGGACGGTTACCTACGAGCAGTACTTC.

The chain combines TRBV7-2 with TRBJ2-3, with D perhaps being TRBD1 or TRBD2 (5 bases each). V lost 5 bases and J lost 2, with 11 bases in between. The CDR3 runs 14 residues. Germline V lookup: CDR1 SGHTA, CDR2 FQGNSA. This chain's CDR3 is CASSPGPYTDTQYF. As DNA, the CDR3 is TGTGCCAGCAGCCCGGGACCTTACACAGATACGCAGTATTTT. Looking up the rest from reference TRBV7-2 and TRBJ2-3 gives the full variable domain: GAGVSQSPSNKVTEKGKDVELRCDPISGHTALYWYRQSLGQGLEFLIYFQGNSAPDKSGLPSDRFSAERTGGSVSTLTIQRTQQEDSAVYLCASSPGPYTDTQYFGPGTRLTVL.

The V gene is TRBV5-8, the J gene TRBJ1-2, with 9 bases identical to TRBD1. Germline V CDR1 and CDR2: SGHTS, YDEGEE. The V and J ends lost 4 bases and 5 bases, in that order; junction bases with no gene match: 9. CDR3 length equals 15 residues. Written as DNA, the CDR3 is TGTGCCAGCAGCGCGGGGGGACAGGGAATATATGGCTACACCTTC. Translation: CASSAGGQGIYGYTF.

As DNA, the CDR3 is TGCGCCAGCACCCGGGACGGGACTAACTATGGCTACACCTTC. Amino acid sequence: CASTRDGTNYGYTF. The rearrangement joins TRBV5-1 to TRBJ1-2, with TRBD1 as a possible D gene (5 bases). Germline values: CDR1 SGHRS, CDR2 YFSETQ. Trimming removed 6 bases at V and 0 bases at J, with 12 bases between. This CDR3 contains 14 residues.

The rearrangement uses TRBV5-4 and TRBJ1-5, with TRBD1 as a possible D gene (6 bases). CDR1 and CDR2 from the germline V gene are SGHNT and YYREEE (reference sequence). The CDR3 spans 15 residues. Trimming removed 2 bases from V and 6 bases from J, with 15 bases in between. The CDR3 here is CASSFSGTFPQPQHF. CDR3 DNA: TGTGCCAGCAGCTTCTCCGGGACATTCCCTCAGCCCCAGCATTTT.

The chain has TRBV18 and TRBJ1-1; D gene unclear. CDR1 KGHSH and CDR2 LQKENI come from the germline V gene. CDR3 size: 13 residues. V was shortened by 5 bases and J by 2 bases, with 9 bases between the two germline ends. CDR3 DNA sequence: TGTGCCAGCTCATCCGTCGAAAACACTGAAGCTTTCTTT. Protein product: CASSSVENTEAFF.

This chain joins TRBV2 and TRBJ2-7; TRBD2 might be the D (6 bases). From germline, CDR1 is SNHLY and CDR2 FYNNEI. V lost 11 bases and J 2 bases, leaving 19 bases between the germline ends. The CDR3 length is 14 residues. The CDR3 reads CAGNRDSATYEQYF. The CDR3 DNA sequence: TGTGCCGGGAACCGGGACTCGGCCACCTACGAGCAGTACTTC. Full variable domain (remainder filled in from reference TRBV2 and TRBJ2-7): EPEVTQTPSHQVTQMGQEVILRCVPISNHLYFYWYRQILGQKVEFLVSFYNNEISEKSEIFDDQFSVERPDGSNFTLKIRSTKLEDSAMYFCAGNRDSATYEQYFGPGTRLTVT.

The chain is built from TRBV28 and TRBJ2-1; TRBD1 aligns across 9 bases. Germline values: CDR1 MDHEN, CDR2 SYDVKM. The CDR3 length is 15 residues. Trimming took 3 bases from V and 12 from J; bases not matched to a gene: 12. In DNA, the CDR3 is TGTGCCAGCAGTTTCGGGGACAGGGCCCCCCGTGGGCAGTTCTTC. Protein product: CASSFGDRAPRGQFF.